The clone carrying this T cell receptor (beta chain) was observed a single time. The sample originates from a study of technical replicates of blood from several donors. Method: immunoSEQ multiplex PCR; TCRdb's copy keeps in-frame clones and lacks some. The sample lists under 90,000 clones; about 94% were seen once. This CDR3 has 18 amino acids. Germline CDR1 reads MNHNS; CDR2 reads SASEGT. After removal of 3 bases from V and 4 bases from J, the junction contained 15 bases not matched to a gene. Sequenced sample: T cells isolated from PBMCs. The V gene is TRBV6-1, the J gene TRBJ2-3; 8 bases line up with TRBD2. This sequence originates from a human donor in good health. Here the CDR3 reads CASSETREVRVYADTQYF. The CDR3 coding sequence is TGTGCCAGCAGTGAGACGCGGGAGGTTCGGGTGTATGCAGATACGCAGTATTTT.